This TCR beta chain was identified during a study of blood T cells in healthy people across ages. Primed by a sample-barcoded 5' primer and a J-beta primer mix, a second PCR proceeded for 7 to 11 cycles. TCRdb re-called the 5' RACE reads through MiXCR, storing one row per CDR3 protein. The sample holds 1.6 million or so distinct CDR3 sequences, about 31% seen once. This CDR3 has 14 amino acids. Looked up from germline, CDR1 is MDHEN and CDR2 is SYDVKM. V lost 8 bases, J lost 0 bases, and 5 bases stayed unmatched. V gene TRBV28 combines with J gene TRBJ2-7, with 9 nucleotides matching TRBD2. The sample comprised blood. The clonotype comes from a woman aged 25 to 39 in good health. CDR3 sequence (DNA): TGTGCCAGCTTGAGCGGGAGGTTCTCCTACGAGCAGTACTTC. This codes for CASLSGRFSYEQYF.